Sequencing of this T cell receptor (beta chain) was carried out in a study of blood T cells in healthy people across ages. Germline lookup yields CDR1 SGHDT and CDR2 YYEEEE. Trimming stripped 4 bases from V and 2 bases from J, with 12 bases between. This CDR3 region has 14 residues. Total RNA amounts of at least 6 micrograms were extracted per sample. The authors ran a second PCR of about 6 to 11 cycles using a sample-barcoded 5' primer and a J-beta primer mix. TCRdb processed the 5' RACE reads anew with MiXCR; each CDR3 protein has one entry. The profile shows 800,000 to 1,000,000 distinct CDR3 sequences, 48% of them singletons.

This TCR was recovered from a man under 40 in good health. The sample taken for sequencing was blood. This chain joins TRBV5-6 and TRBJ1-2; no reliable D call. Here the CDR3 DNA reads TGTGCCAGCAGCCTCCCCAGGAGGAACTATGGCTACACCTTC. This gives the protein CASSLPRRNYGYTF.